This TCR beta chain was captured in a study of blood T cell repertoires in COVID-19. For the study at large: Recovery among Cohort 3 donors was established by two negative PCRs, clearance, or symptom resolution.

CDR3 size: 16 residues. Trimming removed 0 bases at V and 6 bases at J, with 13 bases between. Germline V CDR1 and CDR2: KGHDR, SFDVKD. The protocol was immunoSEQ multiplex PCR, while the TCRdb copy is restricted to in-frame clones and leaves out a portion. The sample lists roughly 190,000 clones, 86% occurring once. The chain carries TRBV24-1 and TRBJ2-2; tentatively, D is TRBD1 (5 bases). Sequencing was carried out using PBMCs or T cells enriched from blood (not recorded which). The receptor comes from a woman between 40 and 50 years old in a cohort exposed to, infected with or recovered from COVID-19 (not recorded which). CDR3 bases: TGTGCCACCAGTGATTTGTCCCAGGGTGGGGCCGGGGAGCTGTTTTTT. The encoded protein is CATSDLSQGGAGELFF.